Listed here is a single T cell receptor (beta chain). It has no known antigen specificity. No clone much larger than this one lies a single base away; base qualities are absent. Instrument on record: Illumina HiSeq 1500. TCRdb itself trimmed the public reads at Q25 with fastp, ran MiXCR and retained productive beta chains. Rows matching on CDR3 protein sequence are summarized as one entry with the most common DNA and genes. The sample table holds just over 300,000 distinct CDR3 sequences, of which about a sixth were seen once. In total, the top ten clones hold around 12% of the sample. V loses 6 bases of germline sequence and J loses 3 bases, and the interval between the two ends is 21 bases. CDR1 and CDR2 are drawn from the germline V gene (reference sequence): DFQATT, SNEGSKA. Its CDR3 holds 15 amino acids, cysteine through phenylalanine. Here the CDR3 DNA is all that survives: 45 bases in frame from base 1.

This entry is derived from a study of T cell repertoires in cytomegalovirus infection (dated by TCRdb to about 2019). About the study as a whole: Because public TCR beta signatures pointed to carriage of CMV infection together with the matching HLA type, the HLA type of each donor mattered for the analysis. On the study overall, not on this receptor specifically: In both this cohort and an independent roughly 350-donor cohort, the cumulative frequency of public TCR beta family members distinguished carriers of CMV infection plus the relevant HLA type. In the ex vivo response, HLA-C-restricted CMV-specific TCR beta clonotypes were dominant, and in two of eight donors the single most frequent clonotype came from this HLA-C-restricted group.

This receptor was taken from a human donor in good health (CMV status not recorded). Some clones in this sample may be carry-over from other donors' samples. This chain joins TRBV20-1 to TRBJ2-7; the best D guess is TRBD2, with 6 bases matching. The sequencing input was PBMCs. Here the CDR3 is given as CSARSRDFSLYEQYF. Read as DNA, the sequence is TGCAGTGCAAGATCCCGGGACTTCTCTCTCTACGAGCAGTACTTC.